Reported below is one T cell receptor beta chain. In germline, CDR1 is LNHDA, CDR2 SQIVND (reference sequence). With 4 bases clipped from V and 4 bases from J, the junction kept 5 bases outside the gene matches. CDR3 length: 15 residues. These data are taken from a study of blood T cell repertoires in COVID-19. Study information: Samples representing acute and convalescent COVID-19 were sourced from the United States, Italy and Spain.

The table came from immunoSEQ multiplex PCR; TCRdb's copy has only in-frame clones and leaves some out. This sample has 50,000 or so clones, with around 90% found just once. This clonotype was obtained from a man aged 80 or over with acute or convalescent COVID-19. The specimen sequenced was peripheral blood. This chain joins TRBV19 and TRBJ2-5, with 11 bases lining up with TRBD2. Here the CDR3 DNA reads TGTGCCAGTAGTAGGCTAGCGGGGGGCTTAGAGACCCAGTACTTC. This codes for CASSRLAGGLETQYF.